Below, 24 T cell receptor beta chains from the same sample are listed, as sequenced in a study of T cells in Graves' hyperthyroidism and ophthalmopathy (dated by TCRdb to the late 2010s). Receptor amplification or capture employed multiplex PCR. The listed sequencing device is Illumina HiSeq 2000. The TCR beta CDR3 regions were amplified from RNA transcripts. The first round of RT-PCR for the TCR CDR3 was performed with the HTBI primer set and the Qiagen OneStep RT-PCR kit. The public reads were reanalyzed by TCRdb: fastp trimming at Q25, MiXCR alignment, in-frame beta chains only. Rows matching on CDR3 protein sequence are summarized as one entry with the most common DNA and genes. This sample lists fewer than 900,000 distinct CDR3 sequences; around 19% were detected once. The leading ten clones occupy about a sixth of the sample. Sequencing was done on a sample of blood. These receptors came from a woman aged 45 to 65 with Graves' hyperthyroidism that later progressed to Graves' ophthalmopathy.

The CDR3 here is CASSVEVRTDTQYF. In DNA form, the CDR3 reads TGTGCCAGCAGCGTAGAGGTTAGGACAGATACGCAGTATTTT. The chain is built from TRBV9 and TRBJ2-3, with no clear D. V lost 0 bases, J lost 3 bases, and 8 bases lay in between. The germline V gene has CDR1 SGDLS and CDR2 YYNGEE. There are 14 residues in the CDR3.

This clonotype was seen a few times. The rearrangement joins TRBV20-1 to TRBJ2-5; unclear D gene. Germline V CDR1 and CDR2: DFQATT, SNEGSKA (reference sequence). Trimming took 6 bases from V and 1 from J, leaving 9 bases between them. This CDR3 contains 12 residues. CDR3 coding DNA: TGCAGTGCGAGAAGGTCCCAAGAGACCCAGTACTTC. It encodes CSARRSQETQYF.

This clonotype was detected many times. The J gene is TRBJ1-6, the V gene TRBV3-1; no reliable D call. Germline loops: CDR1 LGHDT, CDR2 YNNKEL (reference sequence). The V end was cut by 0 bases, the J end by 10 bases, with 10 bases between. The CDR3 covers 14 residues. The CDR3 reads CASSQEQSGSPLHF. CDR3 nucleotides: TGTGCCAGCAGCCAAGAACAGTCCGGGTCACCCCTCCACTTT. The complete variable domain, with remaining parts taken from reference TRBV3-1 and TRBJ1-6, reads DTAVSQTPKYLVTQMGNDKSIKCEQNLGHDTMYWYKQDSKKFLKIMFSYNNKELIINETVPNRFSPKSPDKAHLNLHINSLELGDSAVYFCASSQEQSGSPLHFGNGTRLTVT.

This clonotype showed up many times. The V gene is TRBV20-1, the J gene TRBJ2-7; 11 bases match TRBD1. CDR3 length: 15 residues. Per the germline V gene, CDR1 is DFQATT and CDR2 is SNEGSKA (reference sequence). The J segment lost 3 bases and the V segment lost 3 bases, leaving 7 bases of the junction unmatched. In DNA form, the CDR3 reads TGCAGTGCTAGTCCCGGGACAGGGGGAAACTACGAGCAGTACTTC. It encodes CSASPGTGGNYEQYF.

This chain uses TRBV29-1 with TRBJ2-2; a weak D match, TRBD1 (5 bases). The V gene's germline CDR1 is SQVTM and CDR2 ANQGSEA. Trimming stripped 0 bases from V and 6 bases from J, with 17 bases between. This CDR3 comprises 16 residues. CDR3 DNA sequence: TGCAGCGTTGAAGAGGGGCAGGTGGGGTCGGCCGGGGAGCTGTTTTTT. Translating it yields CSVEEGQVGSAGELFF.

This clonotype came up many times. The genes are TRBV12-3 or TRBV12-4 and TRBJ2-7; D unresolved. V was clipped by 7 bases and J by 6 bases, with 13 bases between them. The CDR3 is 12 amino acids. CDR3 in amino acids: CASTFGELEQYF. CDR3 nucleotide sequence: TGTGCCAGCACCTTTGGGGAACTCGAGCAGTACTTC.

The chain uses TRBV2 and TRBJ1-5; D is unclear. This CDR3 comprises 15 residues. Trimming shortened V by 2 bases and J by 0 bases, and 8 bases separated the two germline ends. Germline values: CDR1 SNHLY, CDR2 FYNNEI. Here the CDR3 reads CASSERPNSNQPQHF. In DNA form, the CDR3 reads TGTGCCAGCAGTGAACGGCCCAATAGCAATCAGCCCCAGCATTTT.

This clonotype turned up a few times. This chain's CDR3 is CASTRQAEQYF. The CDR3 DNA reads as TGTGCCAGCACCAGACAGGCGGAGCAGTACTTC. V gene TRBV6-1 combines with J gene TRBJ2-7; D possibly corresponds to TRBD1 (6 bases). The germline CDR1 and CDR2 sequences are MNHNS and SASEGT. The V end lost 7 bases, the J end lost 7 bases, and 11 bases lay between the germline ends. The CDR3 sequence is 11 residues long.

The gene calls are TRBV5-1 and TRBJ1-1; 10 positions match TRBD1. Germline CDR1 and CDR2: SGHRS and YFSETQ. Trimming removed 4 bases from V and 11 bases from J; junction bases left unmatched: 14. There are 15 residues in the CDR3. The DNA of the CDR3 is TGCGCCAGCAGCCTAGGGGACAGGGGCATGGGAAAGGCTTTCTTT. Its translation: CASSLGDRGMGKAFF.

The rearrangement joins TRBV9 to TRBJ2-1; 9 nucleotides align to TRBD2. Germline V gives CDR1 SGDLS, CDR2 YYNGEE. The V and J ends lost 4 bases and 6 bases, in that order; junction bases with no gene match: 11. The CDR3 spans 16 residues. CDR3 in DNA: TGTGCCAGCAGCCCGAGGGGGCGGGGGGGCGGCAATGAGCAGTTCTTC. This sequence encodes CASSPRGRGGGNEQFF.

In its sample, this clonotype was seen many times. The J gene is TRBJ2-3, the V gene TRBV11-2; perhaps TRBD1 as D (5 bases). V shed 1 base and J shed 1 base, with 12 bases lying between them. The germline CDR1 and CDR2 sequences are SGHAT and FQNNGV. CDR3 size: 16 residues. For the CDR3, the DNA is TGTGCCAGCAGCTTAGTTCGGACACCTGGCACAGATACGCAGTATTTT. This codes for CASSLVRTPGTDTQYF.

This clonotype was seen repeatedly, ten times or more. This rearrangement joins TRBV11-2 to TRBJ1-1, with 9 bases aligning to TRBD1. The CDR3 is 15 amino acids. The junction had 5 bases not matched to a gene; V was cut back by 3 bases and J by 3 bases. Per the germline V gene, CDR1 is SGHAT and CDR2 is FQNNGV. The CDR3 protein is CASSFPGQGDTEAFF. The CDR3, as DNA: TGTGCCAGCAGCTTCCCGGGACAGGGAGACACTGAAGCTTTCTTT.

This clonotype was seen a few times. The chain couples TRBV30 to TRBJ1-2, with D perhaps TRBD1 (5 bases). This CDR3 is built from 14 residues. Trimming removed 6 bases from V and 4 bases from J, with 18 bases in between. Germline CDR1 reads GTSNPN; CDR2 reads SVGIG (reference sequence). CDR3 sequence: CACDWDRAFYGYTF. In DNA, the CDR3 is TGTGCCTGCGACTGGGACCGAGCCTTCTATGGCTACACCTTC.

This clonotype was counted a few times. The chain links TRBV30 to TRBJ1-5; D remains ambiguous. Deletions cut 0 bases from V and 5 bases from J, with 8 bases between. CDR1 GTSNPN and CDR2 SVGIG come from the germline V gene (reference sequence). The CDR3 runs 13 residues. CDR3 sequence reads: CAWSVAGYQPQHF. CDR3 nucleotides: TGTGCCTGGAGTGTCGCGGGATATCAGCCCCAGCATTTT.

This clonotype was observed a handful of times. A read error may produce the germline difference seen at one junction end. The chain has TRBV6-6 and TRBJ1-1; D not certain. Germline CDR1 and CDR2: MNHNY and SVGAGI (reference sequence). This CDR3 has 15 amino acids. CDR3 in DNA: TGTGCCAGCAGCTACTCCACCCAGGTCACCCCTGAAGCTTTCTTT. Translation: CASSYSTQVTPEAFF.

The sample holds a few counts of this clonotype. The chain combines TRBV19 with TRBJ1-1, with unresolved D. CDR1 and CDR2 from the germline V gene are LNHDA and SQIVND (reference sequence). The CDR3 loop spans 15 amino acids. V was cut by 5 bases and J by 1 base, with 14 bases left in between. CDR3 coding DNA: TGTGCCAGTAGTTCACGACGGATACCGAACACTGAAGCTTTCTTT. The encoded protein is CASSSRRIPNTEAFF.

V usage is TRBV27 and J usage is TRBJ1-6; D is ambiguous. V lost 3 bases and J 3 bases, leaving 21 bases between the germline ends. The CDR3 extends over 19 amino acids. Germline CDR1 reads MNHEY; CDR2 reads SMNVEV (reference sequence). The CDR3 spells CASSLGWQRSANYNSPLHF. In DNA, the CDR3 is TGTGCCAGCAGTTTGGGGTGGCAGCGTAGCGCGAACTATAATTCACCCCTCCACTTT.

The CDR3 spells CASSLAGRHNEKLFF. CDR3 nucleotides: TGTGCCAGCAGCCTCGCCGGACGGCATAATGAAAAACTGTTTTTT. The chain uses TRBV14 and TRBJ1-4; no firm D call. V was pared by 4 bases and J by 4 bases, with 13 bases between. The CDR3 totals 15 residues. Germline-derived CDR1 and CDR2 are SGHDN and FVKESK.

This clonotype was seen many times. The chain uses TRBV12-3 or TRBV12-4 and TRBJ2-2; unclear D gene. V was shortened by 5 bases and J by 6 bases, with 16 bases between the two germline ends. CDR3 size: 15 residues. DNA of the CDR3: TGTGCCAGCAGTCCCCTAGACGATGGGGCCGGGGAGCTGTTTTTT. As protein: CASSPLDDGAGELFF.

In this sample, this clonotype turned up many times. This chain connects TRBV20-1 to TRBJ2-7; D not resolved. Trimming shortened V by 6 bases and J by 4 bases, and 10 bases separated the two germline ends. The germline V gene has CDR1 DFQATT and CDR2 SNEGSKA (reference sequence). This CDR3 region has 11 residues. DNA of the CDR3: TGCAGTGCCCCGGTGGGGTACGAGCAGTACTTC. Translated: CSAPVGYEQYF.

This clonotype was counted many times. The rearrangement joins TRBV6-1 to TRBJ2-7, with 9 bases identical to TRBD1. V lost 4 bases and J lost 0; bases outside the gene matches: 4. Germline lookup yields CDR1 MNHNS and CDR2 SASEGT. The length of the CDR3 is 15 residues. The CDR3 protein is CASSAPGQGSYEQYF. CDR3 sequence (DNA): TGTGCCAGCAGTGCGCCGGGACAGGGCTCCTACGAGCAGTACTTC.

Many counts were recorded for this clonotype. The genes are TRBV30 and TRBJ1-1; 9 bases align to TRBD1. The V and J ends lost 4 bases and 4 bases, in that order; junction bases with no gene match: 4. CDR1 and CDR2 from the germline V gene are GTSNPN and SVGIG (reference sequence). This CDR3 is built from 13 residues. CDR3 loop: CAWIKTGGTEAFF. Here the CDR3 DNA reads TGTGCCTGGATCAAGACAGGGGGCACTGAAGCTTTCTTT.

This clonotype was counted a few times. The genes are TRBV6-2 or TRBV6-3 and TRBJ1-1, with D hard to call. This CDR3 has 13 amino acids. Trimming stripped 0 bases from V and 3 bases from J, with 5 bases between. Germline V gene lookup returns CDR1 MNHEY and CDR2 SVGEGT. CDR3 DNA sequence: TGTGCCAGCAGTTACTCCTTGGACACTGAAGCTTTCTTT. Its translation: CASSYSLDTEAFF.

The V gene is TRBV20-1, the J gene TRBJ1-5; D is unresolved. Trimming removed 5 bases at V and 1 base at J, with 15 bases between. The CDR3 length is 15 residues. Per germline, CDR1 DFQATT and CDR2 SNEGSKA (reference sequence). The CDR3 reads CSALKGIPSNQPQHF. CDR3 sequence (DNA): TGCAGTGCTTTAAAAGGAATCCCAAGCAATCAGCCCCAGCATTTT.